This record covers a single T cell receptor (beta chain). This clone has more than one count but fewer than ten. The specificity of this receptor is unknown. The junction does not match germline at one end; this may be a read error. The sample is drawn from a study of blood T cell repertoires in COVID-19 (dated by TCRdb to 2020 to 2021). Some background on the complete study: Collaborator samples came from the United States, Italy and Spain and covered acute and convalescent phases of COVID-19. The material from the prospective study consisted of cDNA or gDNA derived from T cells, B-cell-depleted T cells, or PBMCs. Deeply sampled blood TCRbeta repertoires from subjects exposed to, actively infected with, or recovered from COVID-19 were included in the dataset. The repertoires were made available in a free public database intended to serve as a resource for research on the immune response to SARS-CoV-2. The samples were drawn from the first 160 participants of the ongoing ImmuneRACE study and from under 1,500 subjects provided by 6 global collaborators. Sample metadata almost always included a de-identified subject ID, COVID-19 status, age in years and sex. HLA class I and class II types, where available, came from metadata supplied by the sample provider rather than from assay-based typing. The study at large found these results: Clinical and demographic metadata were provided uncurated, with the amount varying by source and participant.

Inclusive of the bounding cysteine and phenylalanine, the CDR3 is 14 residues long. Only CDR3 DNA is held: 42 bases, read in frame from base 1. The germline V gene encodes CDR1 MGHRA and CDR2 YSYEKL. One collaborating source in Seattle enrolled patients during active infection and followed them longitudinally through the course of disease. Collaborating institutions collected whole blood in K2EDTA tubes following their own protocols. For TCRbeta analysis, collaborators shipped samples in one of three forms: frozen whole blood, isolated PBMCs, or DNA extracted from either of those sample types. TCRbeta CDR3 regions were amplified from genomic DNA using the immunoSEQ Assay, a bias-controlled multiplex PCR. On the authors' methods: Within the assay, amplification of reference gene primers was used to estimate how many nucleated cells each sample contained. Sequence reads were collapsed and filtered to measure the absolute abundance of every unique TCRbeta CDR3 rearrangement. For each sample, productive Simpson clonality was calculated as the square root of Simpson's diversity index across productive rearrangements. Here the immuneACCESS table is served through TCRdb, limited to in-frame sequences with V and J called. Missing clones are a known gap in these copies; in checked studies unresolved V genes cover under half, and the rest lacks a known reason. V and J calls and clone size come straight from that table; D and trimming were deduced from the DNA. In all, the sample holds over 450,000 clones, and 89% of those were seen once. Clones ranked in the top ten supply approximately 0.9% of the sample.

The receptor chain draws on TRBV4-1 and TRBJ1-1; 6 matching bases give a weak D call of TRBD1. Sequenced material: peripheral blood. This TCR was recovered from a man aged 18 to 35 with COVID-19, enrolled during active disease. The CDR3 here reads CASSQEQGSYETFF. The DNA sequence follows: TGCGCCAGCAGCCAAGAACAGGGCTCATATGAAACTTTCTTT.